The 25 T cell receptor beta chains given below trace back to one sample, sequenced in a study of technical replicates of blood from several donors. Assay used: immunoSEQ multiplex PCR; TCRdb lists only in-frame clones, some missing. In the table there are roughly 15,000 clones, 70% to 80% of which are singletons. Specimen: PBMCs. These receptors were taken from a human donor in good health.

V is TRBV11-2 and J is TRBJ2-7, with TRBD1 as a possible D gene (5 bases). The CDR3 is 15 residues long. V was clipped by 2 bases and J by 0 bases, with 11 bases between them. CDR1 SGHAT and CDR2 FQNNGV come from the germline V gene. CDR3 nucleotides: TGTGCCAGCAGCTTATGGATGGGGCTCTCCTACGAGCAGTACTTC. It translates to CASSLWMGLSYEQYF. The complete variable domain, with remaining parts taken from reference TRBV11-2 and TRBJ2-7, reads EAGVAQSPRYKIIEKRQSVAFWCNPISGHATLYWYQQILGQGPKLLIQFQNNGVVDDSQLPKDRFSAERLKGVDSTLKIQPAKLEDSAVYLCASSLWMGLSYEQYFGPGTRLTVT.

The chain couples TRBV29-1 to TRBJ2-1; 9 positions agree with TRBD2. CDR1 is SQVTM and CDR2 is ANQGSEA in the germline V gene. The junction had 10 bases not matched to a gene; V was cut back by 7 bases and J by 6 bases. This CDR3 is built from 14 residues. The CDR3 bases are TGCAGCGAAAGGTCGGCTAGCGGGATCAATGAGCAGTTCTTC. This encodes CSERSASGINEQFF.

This chain joins TRBV18 and TRBJ2-1; 7 bases line up with TRBD1. Germline CDR1 and CDR2: KGHSH and LQKENI. The CDR3 covers 15 residues. V was clipped by 4 bases and J by 4 bases; unmatched bases: 7. Here the CDR3 DNA reads TGTGCCAGCTCACAAGGACAGGTCGCATACAATGAGCAGTTCTTC. As protein: CASSQGQVAYNEQFF.

The chain uses TRBV18 and TRBJ2-6, with TRBD1 matching over 7 bases. The CDR3 covers 17 residues. CDR1 KGHSH and CDR2 LQKENI come from the germline V gene. V shed 3 bases, J shed 0 bases, and the junction held 5 bases outside the gene matches. The CDR3 spells CASSPQGQHSGANVLTF. The DNA for the CDR3 is TGTGCCAGCTCACCGCAGGGACAGCACTCTGGGGCCAACGTCCTGACTTTC.

The gene calls are TRBV6-6 and TRBJ2-7; 8 positions agree with TRBD2. The ends lost 7 bases at V and 5 bases at J; junction bases unmatched: 10. The CDR3 is 14 amino acids. Germline CDR1 and CDR2: MNHNY and SVGAGI (reference sequence). The CDR3 nucleotides read TGTGCCAGCACCCCGGGGGGGCGGGTTAACGAGCAGTACTTC. Its translation: CASTPGGRVNEQYF.

The chain uses TRBV5-1 and TRBJ2-1; 7 nucleotides agree with TRBD1. The V gene's germline CDR1 is SGHRS and CDR2 YFSETQ. This CDR3 is 15 amino acids long. With 0 bases clipped from V and 5 bases from J, the junction kept 5 bases outside the gene matches. The CDR3 region has the DNA TGCGCCAGCAGCTTGGAAGGACAGGTACACAATGAGCAGTTCTTC. It yields the protein CASSLEGQVHNEQFF.

This sequence joins TRBV5-6 and TRBJ1-2; no definite D call. The CDR3 totals 19 residues. Looked up from germline, CDR1 is SGHDT and CDR2 is YYEEEE. The V gene lost 0 bases and the J gene lost 3 bases, with 24 bases spanning the gap. CDR3 DNA: TGTGCCAGCAGCTTGGCCCTGCCTCGGGTCTATTCCTCCTACTATGGCTACACCTTC. Encoded protein: CASSLALPRVYSSYYGYTF. The whole variable domain, filled in from reference TRBV5-6 and TRBJ1-2, reads DAGVTQSPTHLIKTRGQQVTLRCSPKSGHDTVSWYQQALGQGPQFIFQYYEEEERQRGNFPDRFSGHQFPNYSSELNVNALLLGDSALYLCASSLALPRVYSSYYGYTFGSGTRLTVV.

This clone was detected only once. This sequence joins TRBV19 and TRBJ1-5; possible D gene TRBD1, 5 bases. CDR3 length: 16 amino acids. Germline values: CDR1 LNHDA, CDR2 SQIVND (reference sequence). V dropped 7 bases and J dropped 2 bases, with 18 bases sitting between them. Here the CDR3 DNA reads TGTGCCAGTACCCTTTGGGACTCGAGGGGCAATCAGCCCCAGCATTTT. Its protein product is CASTLWDSRGNQPQHF. Combining the CDR3 with reference TRBV19 and TRBJ1-5 gives the whole variable domain DGGITQSPKYLFRKEGQNVTLSCEQNLNHDAMYWYRQDPGQGLRLIYYSQIVNDFQKGDIAEGYSVSREKKESFPLTVTSAQKNPTAFYLCASTLWDSRGNQPQHFGDGTRLSIL.

This clone has only a few counts. This sequence joins TRBV6-5 and TRBJ2-7, with TRBD2 as a possible D gene (5 bases). The CDR3 sequence is 15 residues long. Trimming took off 5 bases at V and 4 bases at J, with 18 bases between the two ends. Per the germline V gene, CDR1 is MNHEY and CDR2 is SVGAGI. Here the CDR3 reads CASSTYGPGSYEQYF. CDR3 coding DNA: TGTGCCAGCAGTACCTATGGCCCGGGATCGTACGAGCAGTACTTC.

V gene TRBV19 combines with J gene TRBJ2-7, with D tentatively TRBD2 (6 bases). V was clipped by 3 bases and J by 1 base, with 16 bases between them. Germline V gene sequence: CDR1 LNHDA, CDR2 SQIVND (reference sequence). There are 16 residues in the CDR3. CDR3 residues: CASSITGGTRSYEQYF. The CDR3 DNA reads TGTGCCAGTAGTATTACCGGGGGTACACGATCCTACGAGCAGTACTTC.

This chain uses TRBV7-9 with TRBJ2-7; 10 bases align to TRBD1. The CDR3 has 13 amino acids. V dropped 5 bases and J dropped 6; count of bases not matched to a gene: 4. CDR1 and CDR2 (germline): SEHNR, FQNEAQ (reference sequence). CDR3 loop: CASSPGQGSEQYF. CDR3 coding DNA: TGTGCCAGCAGCCCGGGACAGGGGAGCGAGCAGTACTTC.

This chain links TRBV27 with TRBJ1-3; unclear D gene. From germline, CDR1 is MNHEY and CDR2 SMNVEV (reference sequence). The CDR3 contains 14 residues. Trimming shortened V by 5 bases and J by 0 bases, and 8 bases separated the two germline ends. CDR3 nucleotides: TGTGCCAGCAGTGACACCATCTCTGGAAACACCATATATTTT. Amino acid sequence: CASSDTISGNTIYF.

This sequence joins TRBV4-2 and TRBJ2-3; 8 bases line up with TRBD1. Germline V gene lookup returns CDR1 LGHNA and CDR2 YNFKEQ. The CDR3 spans 14 residues. Trimming cost V 6 bases and J 3 bases; bases outside gene matches: 5. CDR3 sequence reads: CASSSRQGTDTQYF. CDR3 bases: TGTGCCAGCAGTTCTAGACAGGGGACAGATACGCAGTATTTT.

This clone was observed a handful of times. The chain uses TRBV28 and TRBJ2-7, with 7 bases matching TRBD2. With V trimmed by 3 bases and J by 2 bases, 4 bases remained unmatched. This CDR3 is built from 14 residues. CDR1 is MDHEN and CDR2 is SYDVKM in the germline V gene. The DNA for the CDR3 is TGTGCCAGCAGTTTGGCGGGAGCGACCTACGAGCAGTACTTC. Protein product: CASSLAGATYEQYF.

This clone came up a few times. CDR3 in amino acids: CASSRGGSNEQFF. In nucleotides, the CDR3 is TGTGCCAGCAGCCGAGGGGGTTCCAATGAGCAGTTCTTC. This chain uses TRBV11-2 with TRBJ2-1; a possible D gene is TRBD1 (6 bases). V was shortened by 5 bases and J by 6 bases, with 11 bases between the two germline ends. The CDR3 covers 13 residues. Germline V gene sequence: CDR1 SGHAT, CDR2 FQNNGV. The variable domain in full, with the rest retrieved from reference TRBV11-2 and TRBJ2-1, is EAGVAQSPRYKIIEKRQSVAFWCNPISGHATLYWYQQILGQGPKLLIQFQNNGVVDDSQLPKDRFSAERLKGVDSTLKIQPAKLEDSAVYLCASSRGGSNEQFFGPGTRLTVL.

The V gene is TRBV28, the J gene TRBJ2-7; perhaps TRBD1 as D (6 bases). CDR3 length: 17 residues. The V end was cut by 6 bases, the J end by 0 bases, with 21 bases between. The V gene's germline CDR1 is MDHEN and CDR2 SYDVKM. The CDR3 reads CASSSNPGQKVSYEQYF. The CDR3, as DNA: TGTGCCAGCAGCTCAAATCCCGGACAGAAGGTCTCCTACGAGCAGTACTTC.

V is TRBV9 and J is TRBJ2-3, with 7 bases aligning to TRBD1. Germline values: CDR1 SGDLS, CDR2 YYNGEE. With 0 bases clipped from V and 4 bases from J, the junction kept 8 bases outside the gene matches. This CDR3 region has 16 residues. CDR3 coding DNA: TGTGCCAGCAGCGTAGGTCAGGGGGTTGATTCAGATACGCAGTATTTT. Translated, it gives CASSVGQGVDSDTQYF.

The rearrangement uses TRBV28 and TRBJ1-3, with 12 bases identical to TRBD1. CDR1 MDHEN and CDR2 SYDVKM come from the germline V gene. J gave up 4 bases and V 1 base, and 8 bases lay outside the gene matches. This CDR3 spans 18 amino acids. CDR3 DNA sequence: TGTGCCAGCAGTTTATCCGGGGGACAGGGGGCTGGAGGAAACACCATATATTTT. Protein product: CASSLSGGQGAGGNTIYF.

V is TRBV7-3 and J is TRBJ2-5, with D perhaps matching TRBD1 (6 bases). The CDR3 runs 13 residues. Germline CDR1 reads SGHTA; CDR2 reads FQGTGA. With 5 bases removed from V and 2 bases from J, the gap between germline ends came to 9 bases. The CDR3 region is CASSPQGQETQYF. The CDR3 nucleotides read TGTGCCAGCAGCCCCCAGGGGCAAGAGACCCAGTACTTC.

The J gene is TRBJ1-5, the V gene TRBV15; TRBD1 might be the D (5 bases). This CDR3 is built from 16 residues. The germline V gene has CDR1 LNHNV and CDR2 YYDKDF (reference sequence). Trimming removed 0 bases from V and 6 bases from J, with 15 bases in between. The CDR3 DNA is TGTGCCACCAGCAGAGATCAAGCAGGGCTGATTCAGCCCCAGCATTTT. This codes for CATSRDQAGLIQPQHF.

V is TRBV18 and J is TRBJ1-2; weak D call: TRBD1 (6 bases). From germline, CDR1 is KGHSH and CDR2 LQKENI. This CDR3 has 14 residues. V lost 4 bases to trimming and J lost 7 bases, with 16 bases between them. The CDR3 nucleotides read TGTGCCAGCTCACGGGACAATAGTTTGGGTGGCTACACCTTC. It is translated as CASSRDNSLGGYTF. Looking up the rest from reference TRBV18 and TRBJ1-2 gives the full variable domain: NAGVMQNPRHLVRRRGQEARLRCSPMKGHSHVYWYRQLPEEGLKFMVYLQKENIIDESGMPKERFSAEFPKEGPSILRIQQVVRGDSAAYFCASSRDNSLGGYTFGSGTRLTVV.

V and J are TRBV28 and TRBJ1-2; 10 positions match TRBD1. The germline V gene has CDR1 MDHEN and CDR2 SYDVKM. This CDR3 spans 15 amino acids. The J segment lost 8 bases and the V segment lost 2 bases, leaving 8 bases of the junction unmatched. The chain's CDR3 is CASSLPGQGVWGYTF. CDR3 sequence (DNA): TGTGCCAGCAGTTTACCCGGACAGGGGGTATGGGGCTACACCTTC.

This clone was counted a few times. V usage is TRBV5-4 and J usage is TRBJ2-7; 10 bases line up with TRBD1. CDR1 is SGHNT and CDR2 is YYREEE in the germline V gene (reference sequence). V lost 3 bases, J lost 5 bases, and 11 bases stayed unmatched. This CDR3 contains 16 residues. The CDR3 protein is CASSWGWGQGNDEQYF. CDR3 in DNA: TGTGCCAGCAGCTGGGGGTGGGGACAGGGGAATGACGAGCAGTACTTC. Filled out from reference TRBV5-4 and TRBJ2-7, the complete variable domain reads ETGVTQSPTHLIKTRGQQVTLRCSSQSGHNTVSWYQQALGQGPQFIFQYYREEENGRGNFPPRFSGLQFPNYSSELNVNALELDDSALYLCASSWGWGQGNDEQYFGPGTRLTVT.

V gene TRBV27 combines with J gene TRBJ2-3; 8 bases align to TRBD2. The CDR3 is made up of 16 amino acids. The V gene's germline CDR1 is MNHEY and CDR2 SMNVEV (reference sequence). Trimming cost V 7 bases and J 5 bases; bases outside gene matches: 14. The DNA of the CDR3 is TGTGCCAGCACCCCAGGGGTTAGCGGGAAGGGAGATACGCAGTATTTT. Protein sequence: CASTPGVSGKGDTQYF.

The V call is TRBV12-1, the J call TRBJ1-1. TRBV12-1 is a pseudogene locus. CDR3 size: 17 residues. CDR3 in DNA: TGTGCCAGCAGCCCTTATCGGGATATCAGGGGAGGGACTGAAGCTTTCTTT. This translates into CASSPYRDIRGGTEAFF.